This TCR beta chain was retrieved from a study of early T cells in non-severe SARS-CoV-2 infection. Across the whole study: Investigators sequenced bulk RNA drawn from unsorted whole blood, and chains remained unpaired.

TCRdb fed the 5' RACE reads into MiXCR, producing one record per CDR3 protein. The sample holds about 110,000 distinct CDR3 sequences, about an eighth seen once. CDR3 length equals 13 residues. V lost 5 bases and J 7 bases, leaving 14 bases between the germline ends. In its sample, this clonotype was seen once. The chain uses TRBV12-3 or TRBV12-4 and TRBJ1-2; D uncertain. The sample taken for sequencing was whole blood. The receptor comes from an adult who was a healthcare worker with PCR-confirmed SARS-CoV-2 infection or an uninfected control (not recorded which). The DNA for the CDR3 is TGTGCCAGCAGTACCGGGAAGGAGCGTGGCTACACCTTC. Its translation is CASSTGKERGYTF.